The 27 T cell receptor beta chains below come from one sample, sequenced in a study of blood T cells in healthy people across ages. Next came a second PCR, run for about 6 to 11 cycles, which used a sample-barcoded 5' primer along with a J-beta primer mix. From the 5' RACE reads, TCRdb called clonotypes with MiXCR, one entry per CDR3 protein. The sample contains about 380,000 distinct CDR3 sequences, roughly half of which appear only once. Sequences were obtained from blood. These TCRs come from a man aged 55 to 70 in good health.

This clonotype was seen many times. The CDR3 region has the DNA TGCAGCGTTCTCAAATTACAGGGGATCAGGTACGAGCAGTACTTC. Protein sequence: CSVLKLQGIRYEQYF. The rearrangement joins TRBV29-1 to TRBJ2-7, with 7 bases lining up with TRBD1. V was clipped by 5 bases and J by 4 bases; unmatched bases: 14. Germline-derived CDR1 and CDR2 are SQVTM and ANQGSEA. The CDR3 length is 15 residues.

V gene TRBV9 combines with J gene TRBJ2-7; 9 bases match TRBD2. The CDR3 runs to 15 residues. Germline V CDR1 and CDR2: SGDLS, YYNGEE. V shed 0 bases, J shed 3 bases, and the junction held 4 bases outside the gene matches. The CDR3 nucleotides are TGTGCCAGCAGCGTAGGAAATAGCGGGAGCTACGAGCAGTACTTC. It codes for CASSVGNSGSYEQYF.

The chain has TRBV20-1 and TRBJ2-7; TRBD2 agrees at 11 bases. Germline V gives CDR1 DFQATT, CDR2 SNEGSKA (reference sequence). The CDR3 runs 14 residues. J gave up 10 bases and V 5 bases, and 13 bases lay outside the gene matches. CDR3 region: CSAVIAGGAKAQYF. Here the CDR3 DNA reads TGCAGTGCTGTTATAGCGGGGGGGGCTAAGGCCCAGTACTTC.

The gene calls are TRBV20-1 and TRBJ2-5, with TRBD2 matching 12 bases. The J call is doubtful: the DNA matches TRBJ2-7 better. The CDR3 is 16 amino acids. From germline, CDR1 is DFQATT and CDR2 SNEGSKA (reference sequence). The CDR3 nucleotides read TGCAGTGCTAGATTGGCTAGCGGGAGGGTAGACTACGAGCAGTACTTC. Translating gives CSARLASGRVDYEQYF.

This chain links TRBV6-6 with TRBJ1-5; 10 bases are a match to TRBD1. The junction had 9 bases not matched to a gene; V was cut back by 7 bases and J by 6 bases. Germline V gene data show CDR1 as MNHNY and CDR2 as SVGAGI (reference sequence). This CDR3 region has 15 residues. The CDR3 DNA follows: TGTGCCAGCATCTACGGGACAGGGGTAGGTCAGCCCCAGCATTTT. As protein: CASIYGTGVGQPQHF.

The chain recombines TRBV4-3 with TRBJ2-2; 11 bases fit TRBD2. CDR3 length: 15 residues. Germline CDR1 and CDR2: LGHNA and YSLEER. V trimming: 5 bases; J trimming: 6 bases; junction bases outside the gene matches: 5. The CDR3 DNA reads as TGCGCCAGCAGCATGATAGCGGGAGGGGCCGGGGAGCTGTTTTTT. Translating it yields CASSMIAGGAGELFF.

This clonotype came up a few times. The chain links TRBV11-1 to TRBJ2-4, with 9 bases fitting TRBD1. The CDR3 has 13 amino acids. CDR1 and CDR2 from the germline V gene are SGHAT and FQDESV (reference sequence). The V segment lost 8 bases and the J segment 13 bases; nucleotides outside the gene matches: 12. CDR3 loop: CASFRTGDREQYF. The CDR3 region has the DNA TGTGCCAGCTTCAGGACAGGGGATCGGGAGCAGTACTTC.

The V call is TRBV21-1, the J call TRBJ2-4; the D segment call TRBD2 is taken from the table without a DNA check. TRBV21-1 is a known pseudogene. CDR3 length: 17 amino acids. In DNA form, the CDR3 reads TGTGCCAGCAGCCCCCGCGGACTCAGCTTAGCCAAAAACATTCAGTACTTC. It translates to CASSPRGLSLAKNIQYF.

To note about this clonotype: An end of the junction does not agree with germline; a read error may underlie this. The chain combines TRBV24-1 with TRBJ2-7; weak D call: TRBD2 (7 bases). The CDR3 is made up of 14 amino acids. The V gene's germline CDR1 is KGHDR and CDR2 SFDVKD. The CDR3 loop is CAASDGGAHSEQYF. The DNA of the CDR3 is TGTGCCGCCAGTGATGGGGGGGCACATTCCGAGCAGTACTTC.

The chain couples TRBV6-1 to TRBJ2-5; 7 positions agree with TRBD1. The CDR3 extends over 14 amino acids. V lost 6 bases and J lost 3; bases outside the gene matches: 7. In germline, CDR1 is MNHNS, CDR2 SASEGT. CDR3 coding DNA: TGTGCCAGCAGCACCGGGACAGACAAAGAGACCCAGTACTTC. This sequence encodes CASSTGTDKETQYF.

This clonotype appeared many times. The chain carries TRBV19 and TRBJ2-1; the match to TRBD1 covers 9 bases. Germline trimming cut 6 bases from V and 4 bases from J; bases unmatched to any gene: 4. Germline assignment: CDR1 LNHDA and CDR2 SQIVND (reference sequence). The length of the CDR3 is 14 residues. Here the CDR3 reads CASRTGTGYNEQFF. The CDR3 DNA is TGTGCCAGTAGGACCGGGACAGGGTACAATGAGCAGTTCTTC.

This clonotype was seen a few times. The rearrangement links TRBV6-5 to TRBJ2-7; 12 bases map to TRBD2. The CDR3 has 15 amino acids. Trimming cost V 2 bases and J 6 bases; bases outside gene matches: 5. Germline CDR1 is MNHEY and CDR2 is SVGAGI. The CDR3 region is CASSYKASGGAEQYF. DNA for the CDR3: TGTGCCAGCAGTTACAAGGCTAGCGGGGGGGCCGAGCAGTACTTC.

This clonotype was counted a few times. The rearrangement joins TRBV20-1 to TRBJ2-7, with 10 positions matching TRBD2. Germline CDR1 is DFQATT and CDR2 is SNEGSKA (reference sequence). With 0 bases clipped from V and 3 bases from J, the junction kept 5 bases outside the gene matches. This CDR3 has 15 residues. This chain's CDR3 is CSARDMKREGYEQYF. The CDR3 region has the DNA TGCAGTGCTAGAGATATGAAGCGGGAGGGCTACGAGCAGTACTTC.

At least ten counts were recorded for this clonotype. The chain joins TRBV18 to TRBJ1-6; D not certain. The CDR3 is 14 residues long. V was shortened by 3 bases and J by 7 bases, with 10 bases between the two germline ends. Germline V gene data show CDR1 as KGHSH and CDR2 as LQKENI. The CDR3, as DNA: TGTGCCAGCTCACCGCCAGTTCCAAATTCACCCCTCCACTTT. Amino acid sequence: CASSPPVPNSPLHF.

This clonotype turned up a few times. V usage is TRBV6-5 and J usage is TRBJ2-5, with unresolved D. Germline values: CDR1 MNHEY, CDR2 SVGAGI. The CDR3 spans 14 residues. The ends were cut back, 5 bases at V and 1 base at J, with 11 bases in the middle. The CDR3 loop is CASSPRSSQETQYF. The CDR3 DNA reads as TGTGCCAGCAGTCCCAGGTCCTCCCAAGAGACCCAGTACTTC.

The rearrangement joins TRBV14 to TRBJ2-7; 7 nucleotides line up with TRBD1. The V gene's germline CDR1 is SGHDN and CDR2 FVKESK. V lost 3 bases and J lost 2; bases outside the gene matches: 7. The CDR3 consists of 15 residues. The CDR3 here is CASSHGNRGPYEQYF. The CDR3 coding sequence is TGTGCCAGCAGCCATGGGAACAGGGGACCCTACGAGCAGTACTTC.

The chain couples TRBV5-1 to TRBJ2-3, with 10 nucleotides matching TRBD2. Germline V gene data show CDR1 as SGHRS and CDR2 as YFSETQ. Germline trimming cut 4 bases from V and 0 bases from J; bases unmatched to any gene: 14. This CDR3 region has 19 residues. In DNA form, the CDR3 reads TGCGCCAGCAGCGCTCGTCAAGCGGGGGGGCCAAGAAGCACAGATACGCAGTATTTT. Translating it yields CASSARQAGGPRSTDTQYF.

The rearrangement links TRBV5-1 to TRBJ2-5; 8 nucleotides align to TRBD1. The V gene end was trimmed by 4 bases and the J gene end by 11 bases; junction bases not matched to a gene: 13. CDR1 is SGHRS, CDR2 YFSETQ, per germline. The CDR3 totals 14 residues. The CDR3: CASSARGLGNEQYF. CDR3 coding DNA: TGCGCCAGCAGCGCCAGGGGGCTCGGCAATGAGCAGTACTTC. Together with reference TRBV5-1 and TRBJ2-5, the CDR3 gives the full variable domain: KAGVTQTPRYLIKTRGQQVTLSCSPISGHRSVSWYQQTPGQGLQFLFEYFSETQRNKGNFPGRFSGRQFSNSRSEMNVSTLELGDSALYLCASSARGLGNEQYFGPGTRLLVL.

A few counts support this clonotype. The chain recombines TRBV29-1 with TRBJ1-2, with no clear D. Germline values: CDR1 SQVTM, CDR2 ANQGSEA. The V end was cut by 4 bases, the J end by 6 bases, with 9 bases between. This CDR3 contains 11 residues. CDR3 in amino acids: CSVVVVDGYTF. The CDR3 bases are TGCAGCGTTGTGGTTGTGGATGGCTACACCTTC. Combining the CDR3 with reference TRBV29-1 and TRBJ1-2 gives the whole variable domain SAVISQKPSRDICQRGTSLTIQCQVDSQVTMMFWYRQQPGQSLTLIATANQGSEATYESGFVIDKFPISRPNLTFSTLTVSNMSPEDSSIYLCSVVVVDGYTFGSGTRLTVV.

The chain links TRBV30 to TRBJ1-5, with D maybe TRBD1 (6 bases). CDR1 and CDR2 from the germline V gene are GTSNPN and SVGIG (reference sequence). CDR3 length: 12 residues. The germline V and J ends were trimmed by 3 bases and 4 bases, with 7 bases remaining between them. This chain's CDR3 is CAWRGANQPQHF. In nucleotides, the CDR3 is TGTGCCTGGAGGGGGGCAAATCAGCCCCAGCATTTT.

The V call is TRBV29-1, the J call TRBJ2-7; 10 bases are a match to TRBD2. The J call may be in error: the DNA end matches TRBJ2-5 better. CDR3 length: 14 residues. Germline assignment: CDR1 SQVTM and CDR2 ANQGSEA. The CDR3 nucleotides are TGCAGCGTTGAAGCCCGACTAGCGGGAGAGACCCAGTACTTC. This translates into CSVEARLAGETQYF.

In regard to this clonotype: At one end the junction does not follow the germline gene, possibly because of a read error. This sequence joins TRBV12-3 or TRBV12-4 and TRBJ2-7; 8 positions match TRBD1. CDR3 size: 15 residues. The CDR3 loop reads CVSSHLDRAGYEQYF. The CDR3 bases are TGTGTCAGCAGTCATTTGGACAGGGCAGGGTACGAGCAGTACTTC.

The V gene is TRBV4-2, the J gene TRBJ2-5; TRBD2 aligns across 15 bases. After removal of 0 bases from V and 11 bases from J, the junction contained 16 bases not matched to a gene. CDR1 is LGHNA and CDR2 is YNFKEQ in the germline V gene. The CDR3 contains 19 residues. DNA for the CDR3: TGTGCCAGCAGCCAAGAGCTGAGGACTAGCGGGAGGGCAGGCAATGAGCAGTACTTC. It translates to CASSQELRTSGRAGNEQYF.

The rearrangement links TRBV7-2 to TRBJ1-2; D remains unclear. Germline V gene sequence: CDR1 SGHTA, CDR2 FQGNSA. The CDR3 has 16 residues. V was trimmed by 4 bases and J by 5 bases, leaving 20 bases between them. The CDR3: CASSSTLIRTEYGYTF. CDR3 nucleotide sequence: TGTGCCAGCAGCTCCACCCTCATCCGGACGGAATATGGCTACACCTTC.

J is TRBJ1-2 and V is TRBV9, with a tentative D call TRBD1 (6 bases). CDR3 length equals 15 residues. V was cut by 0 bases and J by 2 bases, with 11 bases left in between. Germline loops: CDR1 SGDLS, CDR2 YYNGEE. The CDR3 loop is CASSVAGEGNYGYTF. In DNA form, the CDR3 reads TGTGCCAGCAGCGTAGCAGGGGAGGGAAACTATGGCTACACCTTC.

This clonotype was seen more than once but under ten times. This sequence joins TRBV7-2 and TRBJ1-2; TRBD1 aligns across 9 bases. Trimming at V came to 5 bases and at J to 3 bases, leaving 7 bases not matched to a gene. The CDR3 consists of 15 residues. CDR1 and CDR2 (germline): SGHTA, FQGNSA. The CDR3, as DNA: TGTGCCAGCAGCCTAAAACAGGGGGCCGACTATGGCTACACCTTC. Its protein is CASSLKQGADYGYTF.

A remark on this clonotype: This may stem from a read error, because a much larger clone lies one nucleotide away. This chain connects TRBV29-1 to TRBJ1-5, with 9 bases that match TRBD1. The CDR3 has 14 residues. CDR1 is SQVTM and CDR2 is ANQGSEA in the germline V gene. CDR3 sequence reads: CSVMTGQGNQLQHF. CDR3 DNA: TGCAGCGTCATGACTGGACAGGGGAATCAGCTCCAGCATTTT.